What follows are 25 T cell receptor beta chains derived from one specimen sequenced in a study of chemoradiotherapy in HPV16-positive cancers. Generated by immunoSEQ multiplex PCR, the TCRdb table keeps only in-frame clones and is missing some. The data show around 17,000 clones, nearly 70% seen once. This specimen was tumor tissue, taken from a patient who underwent chemoradiotherapy. The receptors were gathered from a human donor with HPV-associated anogenital cancer.

The rearrangement uses TRBV5-1 and TRBJ2-3, with TRBD1 matching 7 bases. From germline, CDR1 is SGHRS and CDR2 YFSETQ. Trimming took 4 bases from V and 2 from J; bases not matched to a gene: 10. The CDR3 runs to 16 residues. The CDR3 sequence: CASSPIDRDNTDTQYF. CDR3 in DNA: TGCGCCAGCAGCCCTATCGACAGGGATAACACAGATACGCAGTATTTT. Based on the CDR3 plus reference TRBV5-1 and TRBJ2-3, the full variable domain is KAGVTQTPRYLIKTRGQQVTLSCSPISGHRSVSWYQQTPGQGLQFLFEYFSETQRNKGNFPGRFSGRQFSNSRSEMNVSTLELGDSALYLCASSPIDRDNTDTQYFGPGTRLTVL.

This chain links TRBV28 with TRBJ2-2; TRBD2 is a possible D gene (5 bases). CDR3 length: 15 residues. Germline assignment: CDR1 MDHEN and CDR2 SYDVKM. V was shortened by 3 bases and J by 6 bases, with 14 bases between the two germline ends. In nucleotides, the CDR3 is TGTGCCAGCAGTTTTTTCGGCGGGCCGGCCGGGGAGCTGTTTTTT. Translated: CASSFFGGPAGELFF.

The rearrangement links TRBV7-9 to TRBJ1-6; D perhaps matches TRBD1 (5 bases). CDR1 is SEHNR, CDR2 FQNEAQ, per germline (reference sequence). V shed 2 bases and J shed 10 bases, with 12 bases lying between them. The CDR3 spans 14 residues. The CDR3 here is CASSLMGEGSPLHF. In nucleotides, the CDR3 is TGTGCCAGCAGCTTAATGGGGGAAGGGTCACCCCTCCACTTT.

The gene calls are TRBV7-2 and TRBJ2-7; D may be TRBD2 (6 bases). With 7 bases removed from V and 6 bases from J, the gap between germline ends came to 25 bases. This CDR3 region has 16 residues. Germline V lookup: CDR1 SGHTA, CDR2 FQGNSA. Written as DNA, the CDR3 is TGTGCCAGCAACCCATTCCTCGCGGGGACGAGCAGCGAGCAGTACTTC. Residues: CASNPFLAGTSSEQYF.

The chain links TRBV7-3 to TRBJ2-5; TRBD2 matches 7 bases. Unmatched junction bases numbered 1, after V lost 4 bases and J lost 2 bases. The germline V gene encodes CDR1 SGHTA and CDR2 FQGTGA. CDR3 length equals 13 residues. CDR3: CASSYGGQETQYF. Written as DNA, the CDR3 is TGTGCCAGCAGCTACGGGGGGCAAGAGACCCAGTACTTC.

J is TRBJ1-2 and V is TRBV6-6; D is possibly TRBD1 (6 bases). Germline CDR1 MNHNY, CDR2 SVGAGI (reference sequence). This CDR3 contains 13 residues. The V and J ends lost 5 bases and 8 bases respectively, with 15 bases between them. The CDR3 here is CASSKTGVVGYTF. Here the CDR3 DNA reads TGTGCCAGCAGTAAGACAGGAGTGGTCGGCTACACCTTC.

This chain uses TRBV10-3 with TRBJ1-2; D is uncertain. Trimming removed 0 bases from V and 5 bases from J, with 13 bases in between. The CDR3 sequence is 15 residues long. Germline V gives CDR1 ENHRY, CDR2 SYGVKD. The CDR3 region has the DNA TGTGCCATCAGTGAGTCCCCTAAGAAACCTTATGGCTACACCTTC. This sequence encodes CAISESPKKPYGYTF.

This chain's CDR3 is CASSLEGNTEAFF. CDR3 in DNA: TGTGCCAGCAGCTTGGAAGGAAACACTGAAGCTTTCTTT. The V and J genes are TRBV5-4 and TRBJ1-1; D is unresolved. Trimming stripped 0 bases from V and 2 bases from J, with 5 bases between. CDR1 and CDR2 (germline): SGHNT, YYREEE (reference sequence). The CDR3 runs 13 residues.

The chain recombines TRBV5-5 with TRBJ1-2; 7 positions match TRBD1. Germline-derived CDR1 and CDR2 are SGHKS and YYEKEE (reference sequence). J lost 7 bases, V lost 2 bases, and 8 bases had no gene match. CDR3 length: 14 residues. The CDR3: CASSFAGTAIGYTF. The CDR3 coding sequence is TGTGCCAGCAGCTTCGCCGGGACAGCTATTGGCTACACCTTC.

The gene calls are TRBV28 and TRBJ2-2; 9 bases align to TRBD1. Germline V CDR1 and CDR2: MDHEN, SYDVKM. There are 16 residues in the CDR3. Germline trimming cut 5 bases from V and 5 bases from J; bases unmatched to any gene: 9. The CDR3 bases are TGTGCCAGCAGTCCACAGGGGGCGGCTGTGACCGGGGAGCTGTTTTTT. Translation gives CASSPQGAAVTGELFF.

The count of this clone is one. Mismatch with germline at one junction end may stem from a read error. The V call is TRBV27, the J call TRBJ2-1; D could derive from TRBD1 or TRBD2 (6 bases each). Germline V gene lookup returns CDR1 MNHEY and CDR2 SMNVEV (reference sequence). This CDR3 is built from 13 residues. CDR3 amino acids: CASSFLGGNGQFF. DNA of the CDR3: TGTGCCAGCAGTTTTCTCGGGGGCAATGGGCAGTTCTTC.

The chain combines TRBV5-1 with TRBJ1-4; D gene uncertain. This CDR3 spans 14 amino acids. CDR1 SGHRS and CDR2 YFSETQ come from the germline V gene. V was shortened by 0 bases and J by 4 bases, with 7 bases between the two germline ends. The CDR3 bases are TGCGCCAGCAGCTTGGACTTTAGTAATGAAAAACTGTTTTTT. Translation gives CASSLDFSNEKLFF. The full variable domain, its missing parts supplied by reference TRBV5-1 and TRBJ1-4, is KAGVTQTPRYLIKTRGQQVTLSCSPISGHRSVSWYQQTPGQGLQFLFEYFSETQRNKGNFPGRFSGRQFSNSRSEMNVSTLELGDSALYLCASSLDFSNEKLFFGSGTQLSVL.

The V call is TRBV27, the J call TRBJ1-1; the D is unclear. Trimming left V 5 bases short and J 1 base short, with 14 bases between. Germline assignment: CDR1 MNHEY and CDR2 SMNVEV (reference sequence). The CDR3 is 15 residues long. CDR3 sequence: CASSPSRRRNTEAFF. CDR3 DNA sequence: TGTGCCAGCAGTCCCAGCCGTCGTCGGAACACTGAAGCTTTCTTT.

The chain couples TRBV11-2 to TRBJ2-5; maybe TRBD2 (6 bases). The CDR3 length is 14 residues. Germline assignment: CDR1 SGHAT and CDR2 FQNNGV. Trimming left V 1 base short and J 4 bases short, with 10 bases between. The CDR3 sequence is CASSLVEGGETQYF. The DNA for the CDR3 is TGTGCCAGCAGCTTAGTGGAGGGAGGAGAGACCCAGTACTTC.

This clone was seen only a few times. The V and J genes are TRBV6-5 and TRBJ2-2; either TRBD1 or TRBD2 may fit D (5 bases each). The CDR3 length is 16 residues. The germline V gene has CDR1 MNHEY and CDR2 SVGAGI. Trimming took 0 bases from V and 3 from J, leaving 11 bases between them. This CDR3 reads CASSYSYRGDTGELFF. DNA for the CDR3: TGTGCCAGCAGTTACTCATACAGAGGGGACACCGGGGAGCTGTTTTTT.

The V gene is TRBV19, the J gene TRBJ1-6; D remains unclear. From germline, CDR1 is LNHDA and CDR2 SQIVND (reference sequence). V was cut by 6 bases and J by 8 bases, with 5 bases left in between. The CDR3 is 11 amino acids. The CDR3 DNA sequence: TGTGCCAGTAGCGGGGATTCACCCCTCCACTTT. Translated: CASSGDSPLHF.

On this clone itself: This same CDR3 is encoded by further DNA sequences in the sample. The chain has TRBV5-1 and TRBJ1-5; D not certain. Per germline, CDR1 SGHRS and CDR2 YFSETQ. Trimming removed 0 bases at V and 2 bases at J, with 6 bases between. This CDR3 is 14 amino acids long. The chain's CDR3 is CASSLVGGNQPQHF. Here the CDR3 DNA reads TGCGCCAGCAGCTTGGTTGGGGGCAATCAGCCCCAGCATTTT.

Here the CDR3 reads CASRAASSYEQYF. CDR3 coding DNA: TGTGCCAGCCGGGCGGCATCCTCCTACGAGCAGTACTTC. The chain joins TRBV2 to TRBJ2-7; D remains ambiguous. The V and J ends lost 8 bases and 0 bases respectively, with 11 bases between them. There are 13 residues in the CDR3. CDR1 is SNHLY, CDR2 FYNNEI, per germline.

V gene TRBV9 combines with J gene TRBJ2-3, with 15 nucleotides matching TRBD2. This CDR3 region has 15 residues. Trimming cost V 5 bases and J 4 bases; bases outside gene matches: 2. CDR1 and CDR2 (germline): SGDLS, YYNGEE. The CDR3 nucleotides read TGTGCCAGCAGAGGGACTAGCGGGGGGTCAGATACGCAGTATTTT. It specifies CASRGTSGGSDTQYF.

This clone has just a few counts. The chain recombines TRBV2 with TRBJ2-3, with 7 bases that match TRBD2. This CDR3 has 14 residues. With V trimmed by 8 bases and J by 0 bases, 5 bases remained unmatched. Germline lookup yields CDR1 SNHLY and CDR2 FYNNEI. CDR3 sequence reads: CASALASSTDTQYF. CDR3 in DNA: TGTGCCAGCGCACTAGCGTCTAGCACAGATACGCAGTATTTT.

The gene calls are TRBV13 and TRBJ2-3, with 12 positions matching TRBD2. Trimming cost V 5 bases and J 1 base; bases outside gene matches: 13. The CDR3 spans 19 residues. Germline values: CDR1 PRHDT, CDR2 FYEKMQ (reference sequence). The CDR3 DNA sequence: TGTGCCAGCAGCAGTCTAGCGGGGGGGCCGTTATGGGGCACAGATACGCAGTATTTT. Its translation is CASSSLAGGPLWGTDTQYF.

V gene TRBV27 combines with J gene TRBJ2-3; no reliable D call. CDR3 length: 14 residues. Trimming removed 3 bases from V and 6 bases from J, with 13 bases in between. Germline V gives CDR1 MNHEY, CDR2 SMNVEV (reference sequence). CDR3 protein: CASSLSVYPDTQYF. The CDR3 nucleotides read TGTGCCAGCAGTTTGAGCGTATACCCGGATACGCAGTATTTT.

V and J are TRBV6-1 and TRBJ2-7, with D perhaps matching TRBD2 (6 bases). Germline assignment: CDR1 MNHNS and CDR2 SASEGT. The ends were cut back, 0 bases at V and 6 bases at J, with 21 bases in the middle. The CDR3 totals 17 residues. CDR3 bases: TGTGCCAGCAGTGAAGCGCCTTTAGGCGGGAAAACGAGCGAGCAGTACTTC. It specifies CASSEAPLGGKTSEQYF.

This chain joins TRBV5-1 and TRBJ1-2; no clear D gene. With 2 bases removed from V and 8 bases from J, the gap between germline ends came to 16 bases. This CDR3 contains 14 residues. The germline CDR1 and CDR2 sequences are SGHRS and YFSETQ. This CDR3 reads CASSLDASRGGYTF. The CDR3 bases are TGCGCCAGCAGCTTAGACGCCAGTCGTGGAGGCTACACCTTC.

The chain links TRBV11-1 to TRBJ1-6; D remains unclear. V was cut by 3 bases and J by 10 bases, with 13 bases left in between. Per the germline V gene, CDR1 is SGHAT and CDR2 is FQDESV (reference sequence). The CDR3 spans 14 residues. The CDR3 protein is CASSFGAIGSPLHF. The CDR3 nucleotides read TGTGCCAGCAGCTTCGGCGCTATAGGGTCACCCCTCCACTTT.